The 11 T cell receptor beta chains given below trace back to one sample, sequenced in a study of T cells in Graves' hyperthyroidism and ophthalmopathy. RNA transcripts gave rise to amplified TCR beta CDR3 regions. The primer set for the first-round RT-PCR of the TCR CDR3 was HTBI. TCRdb independently ran MiXCR on the multiplex PCR reads; one entry per CDR3 protein. Among under 350,000 distinct CDR3 sequences, around a sixth were seen once, and the ten largest hold about 53%. The sample consisted of blood. The receptors originated from a woman between 50 and 59 years old with Graves' hyperthyroidism.

V is TRBV29-1 and J is TRBJ2-6; 7 nucleotides line up with TRBD2. The germline CDR1 and CDR2 sequences are SQVTM and ANQGSEA. The trim removed 3 bases at V and 2 bases at J, leaving 1 base unmatched. The CDR3 runs to 14 residues. The CDR3 bases are TGCAGCGTTGACCGGGAGGCTGGGGCCAACGTCCTGACTTTC. Translated: CSVDREAGANVLTF.

There are a few counts of this clonotype. The rearrangement uses TRBV20-1 and TRBJ2-1; no clear D gene. V was clipped by 7 bases and J by 6 bases, with 7 bases between them. This CDR3 is built from 10 residues. Germline CDR1 DFQATT, CDR2 SNEGSKA (reference sequence). CDR3 loop: CSGLFNEQFF. CDR3 sequence (DNA): TGCAGTGGACTCTTCAATGAGCAGTTCTTC.

This clonotype was detected many times. CDR3 sequence reads: CASRTGTDTQYF. As DNA, the CDR3 is TGCGCCAGTCGAACAGGAACAGATACGCAGTATTTT. This chain joins TRBV5-1 and TRBJ2-3; possibly TRBD1 for D (5 bases). The CDR3 is 12 residues long. CDR1 SGHRS and CDR2 YFSETQ come from the germline V gene. V was pared by 8 bases and J by 3 bases, with 10 bases between.

This clonotype was recorded at least ten times. The genes are TRBV18 and TRBJ1-2; the D is unclear. This CDR3 spans 13 amino acids. From germline, CDR1 is KGHSH and CDR2 LQKENI. V shed 0 bases and J shed 5 bases, with 7 bases lying between them. The DNA of the CDR3 is TGTGCCAGCTCACCACCCGAAGCTTATGGCTACACCTTC. It is translated as CASSPPEAYGYTF.

The chain employs TRBV20-1 and TRBJ1-2; 11 nucleotides align to TRBD1. Unmatched junction bases numbered 3, after V lost 3 bases and J lost 6 bases. CDR1 and CDR2 from the germline V gene are DFQATT and SNEGSKA (reference sequence). The length of the CDR3 is 13 residues. CDR3 nucleotide sequence: TGCAGTGCTAGTGGACAGGGGGCAAATGGCTACACCTTC. Amino acid sequence: CSASGQGANGYTF.

The chain links TRBV7-9 to TRBJ2-7, with 7 bases lining up with TRBD1. Germline CDR1 SEHNR, CDR2 FQNEAQ (reference sequence). The trim removed 4 bases at V and 2 bases at J, leaving 11 bases unmatched. CDR3 length: 16 amino acids. This CDR3 is CASSSLRDSEAYEQYF. The CDR3 region has the DNA TGTGCCAGCAGCTCCCTCCGGGACAGCGAAGCCTACGAGCAGTACTTC. Drawing the rest from reference TRBV7-9 and TRBJ2-7, the complete variable domain is DTGVSQNPRHKITKRGQNVTFRCDPISEHNRLYWYRQTLGQGPEFLTYFQNEAQLEKSRLLSDRFSAERPKGSFSTLEIQRTEQGDSAMYLCASSSLRDSEAYEQYFGPGTRLTVT.

This chain connects TRBV19 to TRBJ1-2; the D is unclear. Germline-derived CDR1 and CDR2 are LNHDA and SQIVND (reference sequence). The CDR3 has 14 amino acids. The V gene lost 5 bases and the J gene lost 4 bases, with 14 bases spanning the gap. In DNA, the CDR3 is TGTGCCAGTAGTGATATAGTCGACGCCTATGGCTACACCTTC. Protein product: CASSDIVDAYGYTF.

The table lists this clonotype with many counts. The chain joins TRBV30 to TRBJ1-6; no firm D call. The germline gives CDR1 GTSNPN, CDR2 SVGIG (reference sequence). The CDR3 spans 13 residues. Trimming pared 7 bases from V and 5 bases from J, leaving 12 bases between. The CDR3 nucleotides are TGTGCCTTCGGTGGAGACAATAATTCACCCCTCCACTTT. Translating gives CAFGGDNNSPLHF.

There are many counts of this clonotype. CDR3 protein: CSAKLAGVNQETQYF. CDR3 DNA: TGCAGTGCTAAACTAGCGGGGGTCAATCAAGAGACCCAGTACTTC. The chain employs TRBV20-1 and TRBJ2-5; 11 bases fit TRBD2. Germline V gene lookup returns CDR1 DFQATT and CDR2 SNEGSKA (reference sequence). The V gene end was trimmed by 4 bases and the J gene end by 2 bases; junction bases not matched to a gene: 6. This CDR3 spans 15 amino acids.

This clonotype was counted only a few times. The chain joins TRBV5-8 to TRBJ1-3; D uncertain. The CDR3 covers 16 residues. The germline V and J ends were trimmed by 4 bases and 0 bases, with 14 bases remaining between them. Germline assignment: CDR1 SGHTS and CDR2 YDEGEE. The CDR3: CASSPGDVGSGNTIYF. CDR3 nucleotide sequence: TGTGCCAGCAGCCCCGGCGACGTAGGCTCTGGAAACACCATATATTTT.

This clonotype showed up many times. J is TRBJ2-1 and V is TRBV7-6; D ambiguous. The CDR3 has 15 amino acids. Germline values: CDR1 SGHVS, CDR2 FNYEAQ. V was clipped by 6 bases and J by 4 bases, with 16 bases between them. The CDR3 DNA reads TGTGCCAGCAGTCCCGACCCTAGTCAATACAATGAGCAGTTCTTC. This codes for CASSPDPSQYNEQFF.